Following are 17 T cell receptor beta chains from one sample sequenced in a study of control samples from healthy donors and cancer patients. Sequencing was performed with immunoSEQ multiplex PCR; in TCRdb, only in-frame clones are kept and a portion is missing. The table lists about 80,000 clones, around nine tenths of them singletons. The source material was blood. These receptors all stem from a woman between 50 and 59 years old in good health.

This chain connects TRBV18 to TRBJ2-7; D is possibly TRBD1 (6 bases). V was shortened by 6 bases and J by 2 bases, with 11 bases between the two germline ends. CDR3 length: 13 residues. The germline gives CDR1 KGHSH, CDR2 LQKENI. The CDR3 sequence is CASSFRDTYEQYF. CDR3 DNA: TGTGCCAGCTCGTTCCGGGACACCTACGAGCAGTACTTC.

The chain couples TRBV2 to TRBJ2-7, with D perhaps matching TRBD1 or TRBD2 (5 bases each). Germline V gene data show CDR1 as SNHLY and CDR2 as FYNNEI. The CDR3 loop spans 14 amino acids. V shed 10 bases and J shed 4 bases, with 20 bases lying between them. The CDR3 DNA reads as TGTGCCACCGAGGGTGGAAAGGGGACGTACGAGCAGTACTTC. It translates to CATEGGKGTYEQYF.

The rearrangement links TRBV27 to TRBJ2-7, with a weak D call TRBD1 (6 bases). The ends were cut back, 4 bases at V and 0 bases at J, with 7 bases in the middle. Germline V gene data show CDR1 as MNHEY and CDR2 as SMNVEV (reference sequence). The CDR3 is made up of 13 amino acids. DNA for the CDR3: TGTGCCAGCAGTTCAGGGGACTCCTACGAGCAGTACTTC. This gives the protein CASSSGDSYEQYF.

The V and J genes are TRBV3-1 (or the pseudogene TRBV3-2) and TRBJ1-2; D gene uncertain. The CDR3 sequence is 15 residues long. Trimming removed 0 bases at V and 5 bases at J, with 13 bases between. Germline values: CDR1 LGHDT, CDR2 YNNKEL (reference sequence). The CDR3 reads CASSQEWGYRYGYTF. CDR3 in DNA: TGTGCCAGCAGCCAAGAGTGGGGATATCGGTATGGCTACACCTTC.

The rearrangement links TRBV9 to TRBJ2-1; tentatively, D is TRBD1 or TRBD2 (7 bases each). Trimming shortened V by 2 bases and J by 8 bases, and 17 bases separated the two germline ends. In germline, CDR1 is SGDLS, CDR2 YYNGEE. This CDR3 is built from 15 residues. DNA of the CDR3: TGTGCCAGCAGCGTTTCAGGGGGGGGGCCCGATGAGCAGTTCTTC. Protein sequence: CASSVSGGGPDEQFF.

The rearrangement uses TRBV6-1 and TRBJ1-1; D not resolved. The CDR3 spans 14 residues. Germline V gene lookup returns CDR1 MNHNS and CDR2 SASEGT. Between the trimmed V and J ends, which lost 2 bases and 11 bases, there was a span of 18 bases. The CDR3 reads CASSERRLVHTAFF. The DNA of the CDR3 is TGTGCCAGCAGTGAACGGCGGTTAGTACACACGGCTTTCTTT.

This clone was recorded once. This chain joins TRBV11-2 and TRBJ1-1; D not resolved. Trimming shortened V by 5 bases and J by 4 bases, and 8 bases separated the two germline ends. This CDR3 contains 12 residues. The germline CDR1 and CDR2 sequences are SGHAT and FQNNGV. CDR3 coding DNA: TGTGCCAGCAGCATCCGGGGCACTGAAGCTTTCTTT. Amino acids: CASSIRGTEAFF.

The chain has TRBV5-5 and TRBJ1-4, with a possible D match to TRBD1 (5 bases). The CDR3 spans 15 residues. Looked up from germline, CDR1 is SGHKS and CDR2 is YYEKEE (reference sequence). V dropped 0 bases and J dropped 5 bases, with 11 bases sitting between them. CDR3 loop: CASSLVGARNEKLFF. CDR3 DNA: TGTGCCAGCAGCTTGGTAGGGGCGAGGAATGAAAAACTGTTTTTT.

This clone appeared once. This rearrangement joins TRBV19 to TRBJ2-4; 8 nucleotides agree with TRBD2. The V gene end was trimmed by 6 bases and the J gene end by 3 bases; junction bases not matched to a gene: 4. Germline-derived CDR1 and CDR2 are LNHDA and SQIVND (reference sequence). The CDR3 contains 14 residues. The CDR3 loop reads CASSRGGGKNIQYF. DNA of the CDR3: TGTGCCAGTAGCCGGGGGGGTGGCAAAAACATTCAGTACTTC.

The chain uses TRBV18 and TRBJ1-1; TRBD1 agrees at 7 bases. With 3 bases clipped from V and 1 base from J, the junction kept 2 bases outside the gene matches. This CDR3 has 14 amino acids. CDR1 and CDR2 from the germline V gene are KGHSH and LQKENI. CDR3 loop: CASSPQGENTEAFF. In DNA form, the CDR3 reads TGTGCCAGCTCACCGCAGGGGGAGAACACTGAAGCTTTCTTT.

This chain joins TRBV27 and TRBJ1-4; D not resolved. V was shortened by 2 bases and J by 6 bases, with 7 bases between the two germline ends. The germline V gene encodes CDR1 MNHEY and CDR2 SMNVEV (reference sequence). There are 13 residues in the CDR3. The CDR3 sequence is CASSLIKYEKLFF. CDR3 DNA: TGTGCCAGCAGTTTAATCAAATATGAAAAACTGTTTTTT.

In DNA, the CDR3 is TGTGCCAGCCGGCAGGGGAGTACCGGGGAGCTGTTTTTT. Its translation is CASRQGSTGELFF. The J gene is TRBJ2-2, the V gene TRBV6-5, with a possible D match to TRBD1 (6 bases). Deletions cut 8 bases from V and 5 bases from J, with 12 bases between. CDR3 length equals 13 residues. Per germline, CDR1 MNHEY and CDR2 SVGAGI.

The CDR3 DNA sequence: TGTGCCAGCAGCCCACCACCAACAGCCACCGGGGAGCTGTTTTTT. Translated: CASSPPPTATGELFF. The chain couples TRBV3-1 (or the pseudogene TRBV3-2) to TRBJ2-2; D unresolved. Trimming took 4 bases from V and 4 from J, leaving 13 bases between them. The germline V gene has CDR1 LGHDT and CDR2 YNNKEL (reference sequence). The length of the CDR3 is 15 residues.

The V gene is TRBV5-1, the J gene TRBJ1-6, with 10 bases matching TRBD1. The CDR3 is 14 residues long. CDR1 is SGHRS, CDR2 YFSETQ, per germline. The junction had 8 bases not matched to a gene; V was cut back by 4 bases and J by 13 bases. CDR3 nucleotide sequence: TGCGCCAGCAGCCCCTCGGGACAGGGGACCCCCCTCCACTTT. It specifies CASSPSGQGTPLHF. Together with reference TRBV5-1 and TRBJ1-6, the CDR3 gives the full variable domain: KAGVTQTPRYLIKTRGQQVTLSCSPISGHRSVSWYQQTPGQGLQFLFEYFSETQRNKGNFPGRFSGRQFSNSRSEMNVSTLELGDSALYLCASSPSGQGTPLHFGNGTRLTVT.

This clone has just one count. The V call is TRBV6-5, the J call TRBJ1-2; no clear D. Per the germline V gene, CDR1 is MNHEY and CDR2 is SVGAGI. This CDR3 has 15 residues. The germline V and J ends were trimmed by 6 bases and 4 bases, with 18 bases remaining between them. The CDR3 bases are TGTGCCAGCAGAGCACCGGCGGGGTTGGGCTATGGCTACACCTTC. Translating it yields CASRAPAGLGYGYTF.

The chain uses TRBV15 and TRBJ2-7; TRBD2 matches at 8 bases. The CDR3 totals 15 residues. The V gene's germline CDR1 is LNHNV and CDR2 YYDKDF (reference sequence). V shed 3 bases, J shed 2 bases, and the junction held 6 bases outside the gene matches. The CDR3 DNA sequence: TGTGCCACCAGCAGGGAAGCGGGGGAGACCTACGAGCAGTACTTC. Translation gives CATSREAGETYEQYF. The full variable domain, in which reference TRBV15 and TRBJ2-7 provide the parts outside the CDR3, is DAMVIQNPRYQVTQFGKPVTLSCSQTLNHNVMYWYQQKSSQAPKLLFHYYDKDFNNEADTPDNFQSRRPNTSFCFLDIRSPGLGDTAMYLCATSREAGETYEQYFGPGTRLTVT.

The chain is built from TRBV18 and TRBJ1-4, with 7 bases identical to TRBD1. Germline lookup yields CDR1 KGHSH and CDR2 LQKENI. This CDR3 is 14 amino acids long. With 1 base clipped from V and 7 bases from J, the junction kept 3 bases outside the gene matches. This CDR3 reads CASSPLQGSEKLFF. DNA for the CDR3: TGTGCCAGCTCACCACTACAGGGGAGTGAAAAACTGTTTTTT.